This TCR beta chain was sequenced during a study of OX40 agonist ivuxolimab in advanced cancers. Study summary: An agonistic human IgG2 monoclonal antibody against OX40 (CD134) was given. A history of anti-PD-1, anti-PD-L1 or anti-CTLA-4 therapy was acceptable, and roughly 40% had some.

Regarding the study as a whole: CD8+ T cells averaged more expanded clones than CD4+.

With respect to this clone: Antigen: not known.

Germline values: CDR1 SGHKS, CDR2 YYEKEE (reference sequence). This CDR3 comprises 12 residues. The V end lost 0 bases, the J end lost 11 bases, and 11 bases lay between the germline ends. Sequenced by immunoSEQ multiplex PCR; TCRdb stores in-frame clones only, minus some. The table has about 67,000 clones, around 84% seen once. V is TRBV5-5 and J is TRBJ1-1; TRBD1 is a possible D gene (6 bases). The specimen comprised CD4+ or CD8+ T cells sorted from blood, sampled in a trial of the OX40 agonist ivuxolimab. This receptor was obtained from an adult with an advanced solid tumor such as melanoma, head and neck, liver or kidney cancer. The CDR3 loop is CASSLATGWAFF. Written as DNA, the CDR3 is TGTGCCAGCAGCTTGGCCACAGGGTGGGCTTTCTTT.